This note documents a single TCR beta chain sequence. The antigen is unknown. This sample is drawn from a study of OX40 agonist ivuxolimab in advanced cancers. The wider study: Partial responses occurred in Three dose-escalation patients, one with hepatocellular carcinoma and two with cutaneous melanoma.

Deletions cut 3 bases from V and 0 bases from J, with 12 bases between. The CDR3 runs to 15 residues. Germline V gives CDR1 MDHEN, CDR2 SYDVKM. Using immunoSEQ multiplex PCR, the repertoire was profiled, and TCRdb retains in-frame clones only, with some absent. The top ten hold around 2.5% of the sample, which has tens of thousands of clones, about four fifths seen once. Broader study findings: Antigen specificity was not determined for the expanded peripheral T cells. Low normalized T-cell clonal expansion also characterized some of the nonresponders.

This chain links TRBV28 with TRBJ2-7, with D hard to call. Sequenced here: CD4+ or CD8+ T cells sorted from blood, sampled in a trial of the OX40 agonist ivuxolimab. This sequence was found in an adult with an advanced solid tumor such as melanoma, head and neck, liver or kidney cancer. CDR3 bases: TGTGCCAGCAGTTTTCGCAGAAAGTCCTCCTACGAGCAGTACTTC. It specifies CASSFRRKSSYEQYF.